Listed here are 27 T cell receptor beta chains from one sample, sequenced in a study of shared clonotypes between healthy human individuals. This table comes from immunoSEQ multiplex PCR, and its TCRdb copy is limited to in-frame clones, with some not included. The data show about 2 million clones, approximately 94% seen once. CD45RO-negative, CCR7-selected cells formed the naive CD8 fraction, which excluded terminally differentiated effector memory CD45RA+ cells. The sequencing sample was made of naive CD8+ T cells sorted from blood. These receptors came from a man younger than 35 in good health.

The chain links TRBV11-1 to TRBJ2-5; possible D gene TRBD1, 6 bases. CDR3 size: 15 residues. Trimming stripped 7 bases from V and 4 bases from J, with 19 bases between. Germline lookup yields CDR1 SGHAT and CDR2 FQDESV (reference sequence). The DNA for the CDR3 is TGTGCCAGCACCCCTAGAGGGGGAATCGGAGAGACCCAGTACTTC. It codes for CASTPRGGIGETQYF.

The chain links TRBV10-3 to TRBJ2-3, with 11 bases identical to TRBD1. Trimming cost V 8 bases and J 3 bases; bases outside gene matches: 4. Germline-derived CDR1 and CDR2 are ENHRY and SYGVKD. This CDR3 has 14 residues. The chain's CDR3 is CAIGTGGGTDTQYF. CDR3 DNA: TGTGCCATCGGGACAGGGGGTGGGACAGATACGCAGTATTTT.

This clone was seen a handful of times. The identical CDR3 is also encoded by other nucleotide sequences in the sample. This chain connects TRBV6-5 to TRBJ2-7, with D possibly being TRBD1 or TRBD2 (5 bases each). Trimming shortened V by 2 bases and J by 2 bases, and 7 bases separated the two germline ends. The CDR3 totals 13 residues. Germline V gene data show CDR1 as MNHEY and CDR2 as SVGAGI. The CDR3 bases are TGTGCCAGCAGTTACGGGGGAACCTACGAGCAGTACTTC. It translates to CASSYGGTYEQYF.

The CDR3 reads CASSYSSNNEQFF. For the CDR3, the DNA is TGTGCCAGCAGTTACTCCTCTAACAATGAGCAGTTCTTC. The genes are TRBV6-5 and TRBJ2-1; D is uncertain. CDR3 length: 13 amino acids. V dropped 0 bases and J dropped 5 bases, with 5 bases sitting between them. CDR1 is MNHEY and CDR2 is SVGAGI in the germline V gene.

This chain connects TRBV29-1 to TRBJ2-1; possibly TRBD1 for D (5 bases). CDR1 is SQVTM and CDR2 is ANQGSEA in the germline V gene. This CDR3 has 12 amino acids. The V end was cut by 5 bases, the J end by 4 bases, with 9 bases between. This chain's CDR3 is CSVPGLYNEQFF. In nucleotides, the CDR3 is TGCAGCGTTCCAGGGTTATACAATGAGCAGTTCTTC.

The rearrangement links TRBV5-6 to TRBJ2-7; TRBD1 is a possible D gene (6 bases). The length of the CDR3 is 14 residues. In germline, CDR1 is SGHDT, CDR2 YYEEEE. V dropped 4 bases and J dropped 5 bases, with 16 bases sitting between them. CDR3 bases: TGTGCCAGCAGCCTCCGGGACACAGCACACGAGCAGTACTTC. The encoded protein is CASSLRDTAHEQYF.

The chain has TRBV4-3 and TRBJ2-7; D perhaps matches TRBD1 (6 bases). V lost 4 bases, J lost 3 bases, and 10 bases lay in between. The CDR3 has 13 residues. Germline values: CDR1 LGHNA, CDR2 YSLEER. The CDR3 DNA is TGCGCCAGCAGCCTTACACAGGGCTACGAGCAGTACTTC. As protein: CASSLTQGYEQYF.

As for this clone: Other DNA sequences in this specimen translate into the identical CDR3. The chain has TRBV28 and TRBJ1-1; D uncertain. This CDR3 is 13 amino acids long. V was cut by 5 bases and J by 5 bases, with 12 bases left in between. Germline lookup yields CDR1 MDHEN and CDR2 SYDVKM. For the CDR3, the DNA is TGTGCCAGCAGTCCCCGGACGGGTACTGAAGCTTTCTTT. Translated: CASSPRTGTEAFF.

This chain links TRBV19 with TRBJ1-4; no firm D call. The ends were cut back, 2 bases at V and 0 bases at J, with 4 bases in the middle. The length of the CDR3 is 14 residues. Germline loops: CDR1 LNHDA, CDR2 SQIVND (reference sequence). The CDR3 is CASSIIPTNEKLFF. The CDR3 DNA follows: TGTGCCAGTAGTATAATTCCAACTAATGAAAAACTGTTTTTT.

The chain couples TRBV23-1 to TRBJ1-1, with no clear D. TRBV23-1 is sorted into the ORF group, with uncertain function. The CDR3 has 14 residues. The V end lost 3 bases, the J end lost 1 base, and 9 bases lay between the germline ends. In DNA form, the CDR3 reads TGCGCCAGCAGTCAGGGGAAGCAGAACACTGAAGCTTTCTTT. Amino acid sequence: CASSQGKQNTEAFF.

The CDR3, as DNA: TGTGCCAGCAGCTTGGTACCGGGCGGGAGGGACACAGATACGCAGTATTTT. It specifies CASSLVPGGRDTDTQYF. The chain employs TRBV5-8 and TRBJ2-3; 9 bases fit TRBD2. V was pared by 0 bases and J by 2 bases, with 7 bases of the junction left unmatched. In germline, CDR1 is SGHTS, CDR2 YDEGEE. CDR3 length: 17 residues.

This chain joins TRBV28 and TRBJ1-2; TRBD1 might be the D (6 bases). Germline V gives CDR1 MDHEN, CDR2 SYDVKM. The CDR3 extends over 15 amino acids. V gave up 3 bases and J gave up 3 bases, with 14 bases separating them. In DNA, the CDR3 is TGTGCCAGCAGTTTTGAAGGGACACTAGACTATGGCTACACCTTC. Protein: CASSFEGTLDYGYTF.

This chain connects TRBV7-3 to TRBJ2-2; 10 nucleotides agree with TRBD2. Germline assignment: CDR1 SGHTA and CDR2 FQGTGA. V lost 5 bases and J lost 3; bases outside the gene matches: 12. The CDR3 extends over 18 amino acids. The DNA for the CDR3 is TGTGCCAGCAGCAGGACCCCAGCGGGGGGGTTGGACACCGGGGAGCTGTTTTTT. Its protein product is CASSRTPAGGLDTGELFF.

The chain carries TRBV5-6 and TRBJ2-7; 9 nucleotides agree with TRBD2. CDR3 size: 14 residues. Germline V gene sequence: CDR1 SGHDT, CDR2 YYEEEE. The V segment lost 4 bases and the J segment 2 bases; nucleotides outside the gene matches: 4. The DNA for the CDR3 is TGTGCCAGCAGCGCGGGACTAGCTACCTACGAGCAGTACTTC. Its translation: CASSAGLATYEQYF.

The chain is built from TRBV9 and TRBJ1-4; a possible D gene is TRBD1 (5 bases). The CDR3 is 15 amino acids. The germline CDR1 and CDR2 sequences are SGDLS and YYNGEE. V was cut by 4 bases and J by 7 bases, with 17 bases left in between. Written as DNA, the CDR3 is TGTGCCAGCAGCTTAGCGGGGGGTCTGAGTGAAAAACTGTTTTTT. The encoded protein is CASSLAGGLSEKLFF.

The CDR3 here is CASSQVGGGILDEKLFF. CDR3 nucleotides: TGCGCCAGCAGCCAAGTTGGAGGGGGTATTTTAGATGAAAAACTGTTTTTT. V is TRBV4-1 and J is TRBJ1-4; D is possibly TRBD1 (6 bases). The CDR3 totals 17 residues. Between the trimmed V and J ends, which lost 1 base and 6 bases, there was a span of 18 bases. Germline CDR1 and CDR2: MGHRA and YSYEKL.

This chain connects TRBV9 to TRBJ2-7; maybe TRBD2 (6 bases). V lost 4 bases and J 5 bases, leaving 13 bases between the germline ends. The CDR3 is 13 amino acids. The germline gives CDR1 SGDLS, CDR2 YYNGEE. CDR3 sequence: CASSPWGEDEQYF. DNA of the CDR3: TGTGCCAGCAGCCCCTGGGGGGAGGACGAGCAGTACTTC.

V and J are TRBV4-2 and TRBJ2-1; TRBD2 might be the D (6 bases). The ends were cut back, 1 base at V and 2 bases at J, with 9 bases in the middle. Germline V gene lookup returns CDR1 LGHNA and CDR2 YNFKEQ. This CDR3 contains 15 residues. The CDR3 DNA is TGTGCCAGCAGCCAAGGACTAGGCCCCTACAATGAGCAGTTCTTC. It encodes CASSQGLGPYNEQFF.

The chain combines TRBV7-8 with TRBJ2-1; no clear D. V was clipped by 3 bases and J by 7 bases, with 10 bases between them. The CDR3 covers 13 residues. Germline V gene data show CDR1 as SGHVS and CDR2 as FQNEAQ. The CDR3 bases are TGTGCCAGCAGCTTTTCTGTAAGGAATGAGCAGTTCTTC. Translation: CASSFSVRNEQFF.

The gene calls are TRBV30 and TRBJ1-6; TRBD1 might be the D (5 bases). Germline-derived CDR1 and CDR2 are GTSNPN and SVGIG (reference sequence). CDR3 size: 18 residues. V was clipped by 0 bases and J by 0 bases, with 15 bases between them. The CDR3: CAWSVPGISSSYNSPLHF. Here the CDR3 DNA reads TGTGCCTGGAGTGTACCAGGGATCTCCTCCTCCTATAATTCACCCCTCCACTTT.

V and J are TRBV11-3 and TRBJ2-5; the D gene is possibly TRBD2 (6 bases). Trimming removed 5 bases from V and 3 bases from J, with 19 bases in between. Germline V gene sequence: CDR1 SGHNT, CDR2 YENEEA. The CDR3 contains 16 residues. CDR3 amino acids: CASSPGVQGAEETQYF. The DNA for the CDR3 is TGTGCCAGCAGCCCGGGGGTCCAAGGCGCAGAAGAGACCCAGTACTTC.

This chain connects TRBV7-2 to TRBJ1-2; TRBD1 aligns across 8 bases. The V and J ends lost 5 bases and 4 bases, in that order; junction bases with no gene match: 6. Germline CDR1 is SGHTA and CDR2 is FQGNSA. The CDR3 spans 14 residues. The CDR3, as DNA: TGTGCCAGCAGCCCGGACAGGGAAGCCTATGGCTACACCTTC. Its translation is CASSPDREAYGYTF.

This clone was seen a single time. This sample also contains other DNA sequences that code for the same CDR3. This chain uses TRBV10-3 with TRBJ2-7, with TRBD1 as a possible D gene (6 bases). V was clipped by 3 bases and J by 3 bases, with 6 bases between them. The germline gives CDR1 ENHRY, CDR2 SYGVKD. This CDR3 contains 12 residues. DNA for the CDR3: TGTGCCATCAGTGAAGGGGGCTACGAGCAGTACTTC. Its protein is CAISEGGYEQYF.

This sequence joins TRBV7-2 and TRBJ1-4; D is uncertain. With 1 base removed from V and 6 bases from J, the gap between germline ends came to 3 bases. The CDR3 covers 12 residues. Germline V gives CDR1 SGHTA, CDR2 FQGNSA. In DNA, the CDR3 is TGTGCCAGCAGCTTAGTCGATGAAAAACTGTTTTTT. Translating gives CASSLVDEKLFF.

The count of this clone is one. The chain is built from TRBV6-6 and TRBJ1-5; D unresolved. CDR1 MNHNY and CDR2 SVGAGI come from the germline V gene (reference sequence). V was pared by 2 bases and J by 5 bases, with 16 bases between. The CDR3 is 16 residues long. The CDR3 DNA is TGTGCCAGCAGTTACATCGTCAGTGGCAGCGATCAGCCCCAGCATTTT. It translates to CASSYIVSGSDQPQHF.

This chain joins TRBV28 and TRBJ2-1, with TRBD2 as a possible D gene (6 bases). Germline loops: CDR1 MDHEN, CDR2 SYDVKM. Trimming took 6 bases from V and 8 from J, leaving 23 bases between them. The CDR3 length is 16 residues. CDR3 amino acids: CASRRYRGLKVDEQFF. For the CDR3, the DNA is TGTGCCAGCAGGCGATACCGGGGGTTAAAGGTCGATGAGCAGTTCTTC.

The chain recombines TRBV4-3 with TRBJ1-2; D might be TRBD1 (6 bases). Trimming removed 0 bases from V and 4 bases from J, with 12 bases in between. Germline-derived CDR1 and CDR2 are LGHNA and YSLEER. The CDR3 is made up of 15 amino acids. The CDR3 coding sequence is TGCGCCAGCAGCCAAGATCGAGAGACAGGCTATGGCTACACCTTC. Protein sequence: CASSQDRETGYGYTF.